This T cell receptor beta chain was observed in a study of blood T cell repertoires in COVID-19. Study in general: COVID-19 samples from acute and convalescent phases originated in the United States, Italy and Spain. T cells, B-cell-depleted T cells, or PBMCs supplied cDNA or gDNA.

How the authors handled the data: Estimates of nucleated cell counts were drawn from the amplification of reference gene primers. Profiling relied on immunoSEQ multiplex PCR, and the TCRdb table lists in-frame clones only, not all of them. The V and J calls and clone size were taken over from that table, and D and trimming were inferred from the DNA. The repertoire holds 52,000 or so clones, 90% to 95% seen once, with around 3.9% in the top ten. The germline V gene encodes CDR1 LGHDT and CDR2 YNNKEL (reference sequence). V lost 3 bases to trimming and J lost 3 bases; unmatched junction nucleotides: 5. CDR3 size: 15 residues.

This chain uses TRBV3-1 (or the pseudogene TRBV3-2) with TRBJ1-1; 9 bases fit TRBD1. This TCR came from a man aged 50 to 59 with acute or convalescent COVID-19. The sample was peripheral blood. The CDR3 DNA sequence: TGTGCCAGCAGCCATCGGGACAGGGCCCACACTGAAGCTTTCTTT. Its translation: CASSHRDRAHTEAFF.